This T cell receptor (beta chain) is drawn from a study of beta chain features in type 1 diabetes. Overall study: Regarding age, gender and cell yields, patients proved similar to healthy donors. Study results and caveats: Researchers could not determine here whether HLA type influences TCRB rearrangement. Patients with Type 1 diabetes showed moderately but significantly shorter TCRB CDR3s in all four CD4+ subsets.

The purity of all sorted populations exceeded 98%. This clone turned up a few times. Its antigen is unknown. Per the germline V gene, CDR1 is SGHVS and CDR2 is FQNEAQ. CDR3 length: 13 residues. The germline V and J ends were trimmed by 5 bases and 5 bases, with 12 bases remaining between them. Reverse transcribing all isolated RNA meant expressed TCRB transcripts were sequenced. Only in-frame clones appear in the TCRdb table, and some are missing; sequencing was by immunoSEQ multiplex PCR. The sample includes hundreds of thousands of clones, around 15% of them seen just once. The sequenced sample consisted of naive CD4+ T cells from blood. This TCR was sampled from a man in his late teens or twenties with type 1 diabetes. V gene TRBV7-8 combines with J gene TRBJ1-1; D gene uncertain. The CDR3 region is CASSQTRGTEAFF. Written as DNA, the CDR3 is TGTGCCAGCAGCCAAACCCGCGGGACTGAAGCTTTCTTT.